The 25 T cell receptor beta chains presented below share a single source sample, sequenced in a study of blood T cell repertoires in COVID-19. The data were produced by immunoSEQ multiplex PCR, yet TCRdb's version contains in-frame clones alone and is incomplete. The sample consists of fewer than 80,000 clones, 85% to 90% of them appearing once. Material for sequencing was peripheral blood. These receptors originate from a human donor in a cohort sampled during active COVID-19.

V gene TRBV3-1 (or the pseudogene TRBV3-2) combines with J gene TRBJ1-2; D remains unclear. Germline CDR1 and CDR2: LGHDT and YNNKEL (reference sequence). Trimming left V 1 base short and J 0 bases short, with 15 bases between. This CDR3 region has 17 residues. The CDR3: CASSQATRRRPNYGYTF. The CDR3 nucleotides are TGTGCCAGCAGCCAAGCTACCCGGAGGCGACCTAACTATGGCTACACCTTC.

The rearrangement links TRBV7-2 to TRBJ1-1, with a tentative D call TRBD1 (5 bases). Germline V gene sequence: CDR1 SGHTA, CDR2 FQGNSA. The CDR3 loop spans 13 amino acids. Trimming took off 1 base at V and 4 bases at J, with 7 bases between the two ends. CDR3 amino acids: CASSLGQITEAFF. The DNA of the CDR3 is TGTGCCAGCAGCTTAGGACAGATCACTGAAGCTTTCTTT.

In DNA form, the CDR3 reads TGTGCCAGCAGTTACTCCCTAGGGAGCGGGAATCCCATCGAGCAGTACTTC. Encoded protein: CASSYSLGSGNPIEQYF. V usage is TRBV6-2 or TRBV6-3 and J usage is TRBJ2-7; 7 bases are shared with TRBD2. Germline-derived CDR1 and CDR2 are MNHEY and SVGEGT. CDR3 length equals 17 residues. Trimming at V came to 0 bases and at J to 6 bases, leaving 14 bases not matched to a gene.

The table lists this clone with a count of one. The rearrangement links TRBV2 to TRBJ2-1, with a possible D match to TRBD1 (5 bases). The CDR3 runs 12 residues. V lost 4 bases, J lost 4 bases, and 5 bases lay in between. CDR1 SNHLY and CDR2 FYNNEI come from the germline V gene. The CDR3 is CASSGQYNEQFF. The CDR3 nucleotides are TGTGCCAGCAGTGGACAGTACAATGAGCAGTTCTTC.

The chain combines TRBV5-8 with TRBJ2-7, with D possibly TRBD1 on 5 matching bases. The germline V and J ends were trimmed by 1 base and 3 bases, with 5 bases remaining between them. Germline CDR1 SGHTS, CDR2 YDEGEE. There are 12 residues in the CDR3. The CDR3 is CASSLTGYEQYF. CDR3 nucleotide sequence: TGTGCCAGCAGCTTGACAGGCTACGAGCAGTACTTC.

This clone came up once. For the CDR3, the DNA is TGCAGCGTAAAGCGGGGGCGGACGTCAGATACGCAGTATTTT. Protein product: CSVKRGRTSDTQYF. V gene TRBV29-1 combines with J gene TRBJ2-3; 8 bases are shared with TRBD2. CDR1 and CDR2 (germline): SQVTM, ANQGSEA. The CDR3 length is 14 residues. Germline trimming cut 6 bases from V and 4 bases from J; bases unmatched to any gene: 9.

The V gene is TRBV19, the J gene TRBJ2-5; unclear D gene. The length of the CDR3 is 13 residues. Germline V lookup: CDR1 LNHDA, CDR2 SQIVND (reference sequence). V lost 4 bases to trimming and J lost 5 bases, with 11 bases between them. The CDR3 bases are TGTGCCAGTAGTACCATCCCGGTGGAGACCCAGTACTTC. Its protein product is CASSTIPVETQYF.

This chain links TRBV4-1 with TRBJ2-7; a possible D gene is TRBD1 (6 bases). V lost 0 bases, J lost 3 bases, and 15 bases lay in between. The CDR3 has 16 amino acids. Germline loops: CDR1 MGHRA, CDR2 YSYEKL. In DNA, the CDR3 is TGCGCCAGCAGCCAAGATCTGCAGGGGCCGTTCTACGAGCAGTACTTC. Protein product: CASSQDLQGPFYEQYF.

The chain employs TRBV9 and TRBJ2-3; 11 nucleotides align to TRBD2. Germline V gives CDR1 SGDLS, CDR2 YYNGEE. Trimming removed 0 bases from V and 5 bases from J; junction bases left unmatched: 5. The CDR3 is 16 amino acids. The CDR3 is CASSVGGLAGGDTQYF. The CDR3, as DNA: TGTGCCAGCAGCGTAGGAGGTCTAGCGGGAGGAGATACGCAGTATTTT.

The chain joins TRBV18 to TRBJ1-1; weak D call: TRBD1 (5 bases). The CDR3 length is 18 residues. Trimming cost V 4 bases and J 0 bases, with 21 bases left between them. Germline V gene data show CDR1 as KGHSH and CDR2 as LQKENI. The CDR3 is CASSLRNPRGLMNTEAFF. The CDR3 DNA reads TGTGCCAGCTCACTACGGAATCCTAGGGGACTAATGAACACTGAAGCTTTCTTT.

The chain links TRBV11-3 to TRBJ2-7; D gene uncertain. Per the germline V gene, CDR1 is SGHNT and CDR2 is YENEEA. There are 13 residues in the CDR3. Trimming shortened V by 3 bases and J by 4 bases, and 10 bases separated the two germline ends. The CDR3, as DNA: TGTGCCAGCAGCTTTCGACCACTATACGAGCAGTACTTC. Protein sequence: CASSFRPLYEQYF.

This chain uses TRBV10-3 with TRBJ2-1; D is unclear. This CDR3 spans 11 amino acids. In germline, CDR1 is ENHRY, CDR2 SYGVKD. The germline V and J ends were trimmed by 2 bases and 7 bases, with 3 bases remaining between them. CDR3 in DNA: TGTGCCATCAGTGAGCGGAATGAGCAGTTCTTC. It codes for CAISERNEQFF.

This chain uses TRBV19 with TRBJ1-2; 7 bases are shared with TRBD1. V shed 7 bases, J shed 3 bases, and the junction held 11 bases outside the gene matches. The CDR3 has 15 amino acids. The germline V gene has CDR1 LNHDA and CDR2 SQIVND (reference sequence). The CDR3 reads CASTIGAGGDYGYTF. CDR3 nucleotide sequence: TGTGCCAGTACGATTGGGGCAGGGGGAGACTATGGCTACACCTTC.

The chain has TRBV2 and TRBJ2-2; D remains unclear. Per germline, CDR1 SNHLY and CDR2 FYNNEI. The CDR3 contains 13 residues. V was cut by 7 bases and J by 1 base, with 7 bases left in between. The CDR3 protein is CASTSQNTGELFF. Written as DNA, the CDR3 is TGTGCCAGCACATCACAGAACACCGGGGAGCTGTTTTTT.

The V gene is TRBV10-2, the J gene TRBJ2-7; the match to TRBD2 covers 7 bases. Germline V gives CDR1 WSHSY, CDR2 SAAADI. The CDR3 consists of 19 residues. V was clipped by 8 bases and J by 1 base; unmatched bases: 23. The CDR3 bases are TGCGCCAGCCGGCCGGGTTTGGTTGTCGGGGGGACCCGGTCCTACGAGCAGTACTTC. Its translation is CASRPGLVVGGTRSYEQYF.

This sequence joins TRBV5-5 and TRBJ2-7, with TRBD1 identical over 9 bases. V lost 3 bases and J lost 5; bases outside the gene matches: 9. This CDR3 has 15 amino acids. Germline V CDR1 and CDR2: SGHKS, YYEKEE (reference sequence). CDR3 nucleotide sequence: TGTGCCAGCAGCTCTACAGGGGGCGAGTTCGACGAGCAGTACTTC. It yields the protein CASSSTGGEFDEQYF.

This chain uses TRBV19 with TRBJ1-1; the D gene is possibly TRBD1 (5 bases). The ends were cut back, 6 bases at V and 1 base at J, with 12 bases in the middle. Germline values: CDR1 LNHDA, CDR2 SQIVND (reference sequence). CDR3 size: 14 residues. For the CDR3, the DNA is TGTGCCAGTAGGGGGGGACGGACGAACACTGAAGCTTTCTTT. Translation: CASRGGRTNTEAFF.

V and J are TRBV4-3 and TRBJ1-2, with D perhaps matching TRBD1 (5 bases). CDR3 size: 15 residues. Germline CDR1 reads LGHNA; CDR2 reads YSLEER. V was pared by 1 base and J by 4 bases, with 13 bases between. In nucleotides, the CDR3 is TGCGCCAGCAGCCAAGGGGGCATCTTAAGCTATGGCTACACCTTC. Residues: CASSQGGILSYGYTF.

This chain links TRBV28 with TRBJ2-7; D is ambiguous. Germline V gene data show CDR1 as MDHEN and CDR2 as SYDVKM. Trimming shortened V by 2 bases and J by 0 bases, and 8 bases separated the two germline ends. This CDR3 is 14 amino acids long. Here the CDR3 DNA reads TGTGCCAGCAGTTTAAGACAATACTCCTACGAGCAGTACTTC. The encoded protein is CASSLRQYSYEQYF.

The CDR3 DNA sequence: TGCGCCAGCACCCCCGGACAGGGGTATGGCTACACCTTC. This translates into CASTPGQGYGYTF. The chain combines TRBV5-1 with TRBJ1-2, with TRBD1 matching 9 bases. CDR1 and CDR2 (germline): SGHRS, YFSETQ. This CDR3 region has 13 residues. V trimming: 6 bases; J trimming: 5 bases; junction bases outside the gene matches: 5.

The chain is built from TRBV4-2 and TRBJ2-3; perhaps TRBD2 as D (6 bases). Germline CDR1 LGHNA, CDR2 YNFKEQ. Trimming cost V 0 bases and J 10 bases, with 20 bases left between them. The length of the CDR3 is 16 residues. The CDR3 DNA sequence: TGTGCCAGCAGCCAAGAAGGTCTAGCGATACCGGAAGCGCAGTATTTT. Its protein is CASSQEGLAIPEAQYF.

The CDR3 region has the DNA TGCGCCAGCAGCTTATCTTCGACAGGCGCACAAGAGACCCAGTACTTC. It specifies CASSLSSTGAQETQYF. V is TRBV5-1 and J is TRBJ2-5; a weak D match, TRBD1 (6 bases). Between the trimmed V and J ends, which lost 2 bases and 2 bases, there was a span of 16 bases. The CDR3 is 16 amino acids. Germline lookup yields CDR1 SGHRS and CDR2 YFSETQ.

The chain joins TRBV7-2 to TRBJ1-2; 7 nucleotides agree with TRBD1. Per germline, CDR1 SGHTA and CDR2 FQGNSA. The CDR3 is 18 amino acids. Trimming at V came to 2 bases and at J to 0 bases, leaving 12 bases not matched to a gene. Here the CDR3 DNA reads TGTGCCAGCAGCTTATTAGACAGGGCCCTCACTCCTAACTATGGCTACACCTTC. Translation: CASSLLDRALTPNYGYTF.

This clone occurred once. The chain is built from TRBV3-1 (or the pseudogene TRBV3-2) and TRBJ2-1; 7 nucleotides match TRBD2. With 4 bases clipped from V and 3 bases from J, the junction kept 6 bases outside the gene matches. CDR1 and CDR2 (germline): LGHDT, YNNKEL (reference sequence). The CDR3 consists of 15 residues. The CDR3 DNA reads as TGTGCCAGCAGCCCACGGCTAGCGGTCTACAATGAGCAGTTCTTC. It specifies CASSPRLAVYNEQFF.

This chain links TRBV5-3 with TRBJ2-3, with 12 bases lining up with TRBD2. Being an ORF, TRBV5-3 has a function that is uncertain. The CDR3 is 20 residues long. Germline trimming cut 6 bases from V and 0 bases from J; bases unmatched to any gene: 17. CDR3 coding DNA: TGTGCCAGAATCCCGGTTGGGTCTAGCGGGAGGGCCCAGAGCACAGATACGCAGTATTTT. It yields the protein CARIPVGSSGRAQSTDTQYF.